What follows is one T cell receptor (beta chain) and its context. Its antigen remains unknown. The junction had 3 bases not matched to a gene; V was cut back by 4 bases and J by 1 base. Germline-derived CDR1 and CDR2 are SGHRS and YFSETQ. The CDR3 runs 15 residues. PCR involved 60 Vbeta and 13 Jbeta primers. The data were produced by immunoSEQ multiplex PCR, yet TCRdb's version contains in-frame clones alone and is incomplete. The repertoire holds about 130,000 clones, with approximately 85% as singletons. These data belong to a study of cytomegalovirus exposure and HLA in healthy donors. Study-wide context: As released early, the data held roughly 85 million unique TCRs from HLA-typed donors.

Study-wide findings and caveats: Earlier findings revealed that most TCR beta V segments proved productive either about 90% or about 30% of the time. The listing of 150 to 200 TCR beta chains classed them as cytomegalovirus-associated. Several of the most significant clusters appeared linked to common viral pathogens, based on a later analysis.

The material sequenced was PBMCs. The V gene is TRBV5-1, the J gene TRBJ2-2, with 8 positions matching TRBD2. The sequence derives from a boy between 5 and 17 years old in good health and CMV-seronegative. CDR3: CASSQGLVNTGELFF. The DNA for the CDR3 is TGCGCCAGCAGCCAGGGACTAGTGAACACCGGGGAGCTGTTTTTT.